The 10 T cell receptor beta chains presented below share a single source sample, sequenced in a study of OX40 agonist ivuxolimab in advanced cancers. Using immunoSEQ multiplex PCR, the repertoire was profiled, and TCRdb retains in-frame clones only, with some absent. Seen here are tens of thousands of clones, roughly 80% observed once, and the top ten hold about 0.4%. Specimen: CD4+ or CD8+ T cells sorted from blood, collected in a trial of the OX40 agonist ivuxolimab. Source of these receptors: an adult with an advanced solid tumor such as melanoma, head and neck, liver or kidney cancer.

The J gene is TRBJ1-5, the V gene TRBV4-1; D not certain. Between the trimmed V and J ends, which lost 0 bases and 4 bases, there was a span of 10 bases. Per the germline V gene, CDR1 is MGHRA and CDR2 is YSYEKL. This CDR3 spans 15 amino acids. The CDR3 region is CASSQDPGLNQPQHF. In nucleotides, the CDR3 is TGCGCCAGCAGCCAAGACCCGGGTCTTAATCAGCCCCAGCATTTT.

The chain employs TRBV11-2 and TRBJ2-3; D is uncertain. The germline V gene has CDR1 SGHAT and CDR2 FQNNGV. The CDR3 runs 13 residues. V was trimmed by 3 bases and J by 2 bases, leaving 6 bases between them. CDR3 nucleotide sequence: TGTGCCAGCAGCTTGGGCTACACAGATACGCAGTATTTT. This sequence encodes CASSLGYTDTQYF.

The rearrangement joins TRBV29-1 to TRBJ1-2; 7 bases fit TRBD1. The germline V gene has CDR1 SQVTM and CDR2 ANQGSEA. CDR3 size: 16 residues. The V gene end was trimmed by 1 base and the J gene end by 2 bases; junction bases not matched to a gene: 10. CDR3 bases: TGCAGCGTTGAAGGCCGCGACAGGGTAAACAACTATGGCTACACCTTC. Translation gives CSVEGRDRVNNYGYTF.

The chain links TRBV6-5 to TRBJ1-5; D is undetermined. The germline V and J ends were trimmed by 4 bases and 4 bases, with 8 bases remaining between them. The CDR3 runs 13 residues. Germline V CDR1 and CDR2: MNHEY, SVGAGI. The CDR3 DNA reads TGTGCCAGCAGTTCATTCAGGAATCAGCCCCAGCATTTT. The encoded protein is CASSSFRNQPQHF.

The rearrangement joins TRBV4-1 to TRBJ2-1; 7 bases fit TRBD2. Germline V gives CDR1 MGHRA, CDR2 YSYEKL. The J segment lost 4 bases and the V segment lost 4 bases, leaving 10 bases of the junction unmatched. This CDR3 has 16 residues. The CDR3, as DNA: TGCGCCAGCAGCCTTAGACGGGACTACATATACAATGAGCAGTTCTTC. It yields the protein CASSLRRDYIYNEQFF.

This clone has a single count. The rearrangement links TRBV19 to TRBJ2-1; 8 bases align to TRBD2. Unmatched junction bases numbered 9, after V lost 8 bases and J lost 3 bases. CDR3 size: 15 residues. Per germline, CDR1 LNHDA and CDR2 SQIVND (reference sequence). CDR3 sequence: CASAPRTSSYNEQFF. The DNA for the CDR3 is TGTGCCAGTGCTCCAAGGACTAGCAGCTACAATGAGCAGTTCTTC.

The rearrangement joins TRBV2 to TRBJ1-2; 12 positions agree with TRBD1. Germline V gene data show CDR1 as SNHLY and CDR2 as FYNNEI. Trimming cost V 2 bases and J 8 bases; bases outside gene matches: 6. The CDR3 extends over 15 amino acids. The CDR3 region is CASSELGQGAPGYTF. The CDR3 DNA follows: TGTGCCAGCAGTGAACTGGGACAGGGGGCGCCCGGCTACACCTTC. Complete variable domain (other parts from reference TRBV2 and TRBJ1-2): EPEVTQTPSHQVTQMGQEVILRCVPISNHLYFYWYRQILGQKVEFLVSFYNNEISEKSEIFDDQFSVERPDGSNFTLKIRSTKLEDSAMYFCASSELGQGAPGYTFGSGTRLTVV.

The chain links TRBV5-1 to TRBJ1-3, with D hard to call. CDR3 size: 12 residues. In germline, CDR1 is SGHRS, CDR2 YFSETQ. V was trimmed by 4 bases and J by 5 bases, leaving 7 bases between them. The CDR3 bases are TGCGCCAGCAGCGGCGAGCGAAACACCATATATTTT. It is translated as CASSGERNTIYF.

The chain links TRBV19 to TRBJ1-2; D is unresolved. CDR3 length equals 12 residues. Trimming took 4 bases from V and 8 from J, leaving 11 bases between them. CDR1 is LNHDA and CDR2 is SQIVND in the germline V gene (reference sequence). Here the CDR3 reads CASSTLTGGYTF. For the CDR3, the DNA is TGTGCCAGTAGTACCTTGACTGGGGGCTACACCTTC.

This clone was picked up one time. The rearrangement joins TRBV4-1 to TRBJ1-5; D unresolved. The germline CDR1 and CDR2 sequences are MGHRA and YSYEKL. The CDR3 loop spans 15 amino acids. Trimming left V 1 base short and J 3 bases short, with 10 bases between. The CDR3 region is CASSQGSGYNQPQHF. DNA for the CDR3: TGCGCCAGCAGCCAAGGGTCGGGCTACAATCAGCCCCAGCATTTT.